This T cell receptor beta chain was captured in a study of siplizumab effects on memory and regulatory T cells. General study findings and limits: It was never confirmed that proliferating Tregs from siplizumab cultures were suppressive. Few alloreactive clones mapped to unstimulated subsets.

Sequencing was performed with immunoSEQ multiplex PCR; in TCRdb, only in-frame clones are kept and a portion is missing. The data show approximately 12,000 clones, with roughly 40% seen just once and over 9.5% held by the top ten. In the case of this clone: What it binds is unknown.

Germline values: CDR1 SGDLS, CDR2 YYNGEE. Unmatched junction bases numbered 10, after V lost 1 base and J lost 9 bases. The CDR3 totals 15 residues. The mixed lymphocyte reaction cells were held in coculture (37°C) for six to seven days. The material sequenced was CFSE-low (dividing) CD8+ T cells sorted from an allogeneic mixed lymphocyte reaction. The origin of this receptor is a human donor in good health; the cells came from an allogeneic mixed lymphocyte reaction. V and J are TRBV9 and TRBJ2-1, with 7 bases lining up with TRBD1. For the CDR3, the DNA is TGTGCCAGCAGCGTATCAGGGGGACGGCAAACTGAGCAGTTCTTC. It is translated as CASSVSGGRQTEQFF.